This T cell receptor beta chain is from a study of technical replicates of blood from several donors. TCRdb keeps only in-frame clones here, not all; method: immunoSEQ multiplex PCR. Counted here are tens of thousands of clones, roughly 95% occurring once; the ten biggest clones make up around 0.4%. This CDR3 region has 15 residues. Germline CDR1 is MDHEN and CDR2 is SYDVKM. V dropped 3 bases and J dropped 4 bases, with 15 bases sitting between them. V and J are TRBV28 and TRBJ1-2; D is perhaps TRBD1 (6 bases). The sequenced sample consisted of T cells isolated from PBMCs. The receptor's source is a human donor in good health. CDR3 nucleotide sequence: TGTGCCAGCAGTTTCGGACAGTCACGCACCTATGGCTACACCTTC. It translates to CASSFGQSRTYGYTF.